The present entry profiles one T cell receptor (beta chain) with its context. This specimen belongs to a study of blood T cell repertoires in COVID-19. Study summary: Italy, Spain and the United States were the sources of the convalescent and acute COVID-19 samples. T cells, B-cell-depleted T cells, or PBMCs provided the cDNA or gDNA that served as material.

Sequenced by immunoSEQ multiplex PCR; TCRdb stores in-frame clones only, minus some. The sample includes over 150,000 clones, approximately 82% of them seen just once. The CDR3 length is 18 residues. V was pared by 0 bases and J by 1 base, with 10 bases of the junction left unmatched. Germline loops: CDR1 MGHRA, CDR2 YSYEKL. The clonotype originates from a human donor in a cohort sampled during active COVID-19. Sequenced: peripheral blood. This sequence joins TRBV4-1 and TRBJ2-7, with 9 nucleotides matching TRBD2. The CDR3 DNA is TGCGCCAGCAGCCAAGACGGGCCGACTAGCGGCCCTTCCTACGAGCAGTACTTC. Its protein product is CASSQDGPTSGPSYEQYF.